The clone carrying this T cell receptor beta chain was counted ten times or more. Antigen unknown. TCRdb itself ran the RT-PCR reads through MiXCR, one entry per CDR3 protein. The data contain around 200,000 distinct CDR3 sequences, approximately 9.2% of them singletons. The sample originates from a study of response to subunit inactivated influenza vaccine. Regarding the study as a whole: Few new T cells, the authors suggested, are recruited by each seasonal influenza vaccination.

The CDR3 covers 15 residues. Looked up from germline, CDR1 is SGHAT and CDR2 is FQNNGV. Losses at the gene ends were 2 bases for V and 7 bases for J; bases not matched to a gene: 4. Source: non-naive T cells sorted from PBMCs, taken on the day of vaccination. This chain uses TRBV11-2 with TRBJ2-1; 11 positions agree with TRBD2. This TCR was sampled from a man aged 50 to 59 who received an inactivated influenza vaccine. The CDR3 loop is CASSLRRTSGNEQFF. The CDR3, as DNA: TGTGCCAGCAGCTTAAGGAGGACTAGCGGGAATGAGCAGTTCTTC.